These T cell receptor beta chains were read from a single sample in a study of vaccination and CD4 T cells after COVID-19. Each CDR3 protein is one row after TCRdb ran MiXCR on the PCR reads. The data hold around 15,000 distinct CDR3 sequences, with 44% observed a single time. No antigens are known for them. The starting material was CD4+ T cells from blood, cultured in vitro, obtained after SARS-CoV-2 vaccination. The receptor source for this set is a human donor who had recovered from COVID-19. Each CDR3 is given with its conserved first and last residue. A D gene is named only where the DNA matches it firmly.

D gene | V gene | CDR3 protein
TRBD1 | TRBV27 | CASRVQGASNQPQHF
TRBD1 | TRBV11-2 | CASSRGTGLSGANVLTF
. | TRBV7-9 | CASSLTGSTDTQYF
. | TRBV6-5 | CASSYSGLRGYTF
TRBD1 | TRBV6-2/TRBV6-3 | CASRQGGRGPGYTF
. | TRBV7-2 | CASSLSSVLTYEQYF
TRBD1 | TRBV30 | CAWRRGQGTTYEQYF
TRBD2 | TRBV20-1 | CSARSAGGSSYEQYF
. | TRBV15 | CATSRDRGRDPDF
TRBD2 | TRBV19 | CASILAGWYTGELFF
. | TRBV20-1 | CSARSGVNTEAFF
. | TRBV9 | CASSGFLGPQETQYF
TRBD1 | TRBV6-2/TRBV6-3 | CASSYGTGNIQYF
. | TRBV19 | CASKGLVGETGELFF
TRBD2 | TRBV20-1 | CSARAGLAGADRRDEQFF
. | TRBV20-1 | CSATREGGGELFF
TRBD2 | TRBV6-4 | CASSGTSGSTGELFF
. | TRBV7-3 | CASRPDPYRNTEAFF
TRBD2 | TRBV7-4 | CASSLVRWLAGRKTQYF
. | TRBV2 | CASSPNNYGYTF
. | TRBV27 | CASSWWGWRAGSNTGELFF
TRBD1 | TRBV18 | CASSGQGAMNTEAFF
TRBD2 | TRBV6-2/TRBV6-3 | CASSYVAGGRTQYF
TRBD2 | TRBV10-2 | CASSELSLAEQETQYF
. | TRBV5-1 | CASSLQGRYGYTF
. | TRBV10-3 | CAISVGPGNQPQHF
. | TRBV2 | CASSDRRSTDTQYF
TRBD2 | TRBV20-1 | CSTGLSGRARNIEQFF
. | TRBV10-3 | CAIRGLGNTEAFF
. | TRBV2 | CASSVTDNNSPLHF
TRBD1 | TRBV20-1 | CSAEDGQGIYEQYF
. | TRBV4-1 | CASSQDRSGYGELFF
. | TRBV30 | CAWNPGVGTQYF
. | TRBV6-1 | CASSDGAGSYNEQFF
TRBD2 | TRBV19 | CASGLAGANTGELFF
. | TRBV12-3/TRBV12-4 | CASSYSEHGYTF
TRBD2 | TRBV27 | CASSLIPRLASFHEQYF
TRBD2 | TRBV20-1 | CSARASGPQETQYF
TRBD2 | TRBV24-1 | CATSGSSGRSDNEQFF
TRBD1 | TRBV19 | CASRIQGAADTGELFF
. | TRBV20-1 | CSAKGDGNQPQHF